This T cell receptor beta chain came from a study of persistence of HIV-infected CD4 T cells. V gave up 4 bases and J gave up 0 bases, with 6 bases separating them. Germline CDR1 and CDR2: LGHDT and YNNKEL (reference sequence). CDR3 length: 13 amino acids. Nonspecific anti-CD3/anti-CD28 bead stimulation represents the broad CD4+ T cell repertoire. Responding CD4+ T cells were sorted by upregulation of both CD40 ligand and CD69. Stimulated PBMCs had first been depleted of CD8+ T cells. The libraries were made with immunoSEQ version 4 in survey mode. Assay: immunoSEQ multiplex PCR; the TCRdb copy retains only in-frame clones and omits some. In the table there are 40,000 to 55,000 clones, approximately 90% of which are singletons. Comment on this clone: Its antigen remains unknown. This specimen includes other DNA sequences encoding the same CDR3.

Overall study findings and caveats: CMV- and Gag-responding cells had lower TCRbeta richness than CD3/CD28-responding cells.

The TCR originated in an adult woman with HIV who was CMV-seropositive. The gene calls are TRBV3-1 (or the pseudogene TRBV3-2) and TRBJ1-2, with D possibly matching TRBD1 (6 bases). Specimen: CD4+ T cells sorted from PBMCs after approximately 19-hour stimulation, collected from a patient who received antiretroviral therapy. The CDR3 DNA reads TGTGCCAGCAGCCGGACAGCTAACTATGGCTACACCTTC. It translates to CASSRTANYGYTF.